These 9 T cell receptor beta chains share one sample of origin, sequenced in a study of T-cell memory formation after mild COVID-19. TCRdb processed the 5' RACE reads anew with MiXCR; each CDR3 protein has one entry. The sample has just under 550,000 distinct CDR3 sequences; around 21% are singletons. Sequenced material: PBMCs or a T cell subset sorted from them (not recorded which). The source of these receptors is an adult woman who had mild COVID-19 (a few samples of this study predate the infection). Cell type and time point are not known.

This clonotype showed up just a few times. V gene TRBV18 combines with J gene TRBJ2-5; D gene unclear. Trimming cost V 3 bases and J 5 bases, with 7 bases left between them. CDR1 and CDR2 from the germline V gene are KGHSH and LQKENI. The CDR3 has 12 residues. The CDR3 nucleotides read TGTGCCAGCTCACCGCAGACGGAGACCCAGTACTTC. Protein sequence: CASSPQTETQYF.

The chain combines TRBV5-1 with TRBJ2-5, with TRBD2 identical over 9 bases. This CDR3 region has 14 residues. Germline CDR1 and CDR2: SGHRS and YFSETQ. The V and J ends lost 4 bases and 9 bases, in that order; junction bases with no gene match: 10. CDR3 amino acids: CASSARLAETPQYF. CDR3 coding DNA: TGCGCCAGCAGCGCAAGACTAGCGGAGACGCCCCAGTACTTC.

The chain carries TRBV29-1 and TRBJ2-5; TRBD1 agrees at 7 bases. V dropped 7 bases and J dropped 11; count of bases not matched to a gene: 4. This CDR3 is 9 amino acids long. CDR1 SQVTM and CDR2 ANQGSEA come from the germline V gene. The CDR3 sequence is CSATGVQYF. CDR3 in DNA: TGCAGCGCAACAGGGGTTCAGTACTTC.

This clonotype occurred a few times. The chain joins TRBV29-1 to TRBJ2-7, with a possible D match to TRBD1 (6 bases). The CDR3 has 17 residues. V was clipped by 4 bases and J by 2 bases, with 24 bases between them. CDR1 is SQVTM, CDR2 ANQGSEA, per germline. CDR3 protein: CSVVPYSGGRETYEQYF. In nucleotides, the CDR3 is TGCAGCGTTGTCCCTTATTCTGGGGGCAGGGAAACCTACGAGCAGTACTTC.

The chain has TRBV29-1 and TRBJ1-1, with D possibly TRBD1 on 5 matching bases. The V gene's germline CDR1 is SQVTM and CDR2 ANQGSEA. The CDR3 is made up of 13 amino acids. The CDR3 bases are TGCAGTCCCACCGGGACTGTGAACACTGAAGCTTTCTTT. Its protein is CSPTGTVNTEAFF.

The chain is built from TRBV29-1 and TRBJ2-1; 9 bases align to TRBD2. Germline V gene data show CDR1 as SQVTM and CDR2 as ANQGSEA. V shed 4 bases, J shed 2 bases, and the junction held 3 bases outside the gene matches. This CDR3 spans 14 amino acids. The CDR3 loop is CSVALAGPYNEQFF. The CDR3 bases are TGCAGCGTTGCGCTAGCGGGGCCCTACAATGAGCAGTTCTTC.

The chain couples TRBV7-2 to TRBJ1-1; D remains ambiguous. The CDR3 covers 14 residues. With 3 bases removed from V and 1 base from J, the gap between germline ends came to 9 bases. CDR1 is SGHTA, CDR2 FQGNSA, per germline. CDR3 bases: TGTGCCAGCAGCTTCTTGACGGAGAACACTGAAGCTTTCTTT. Its translation: CASSFLTENTEAFF.

This clonotype has only a few counts. The CDR3 DNA is TGCGCCAGCAGCTCGGCGGGAGCCCAAGGTTATGAGCAGTTCTTC. This translates into CASSSAGAQGYEQFF. The V gene is TRBV5-1, the J gene TRBJ2-1, with 7 bases aligning to TRBD2. Trimming took 3 bases from V and 8 from J; bases not matched to a gene: 11. CDR3 length: 15 residues. Germline V gene data show CDR1 as SGHRS and CDR2 as YFSETQ. Full variable domain (rest looked up from reference TRBV5-1 and TRBJ2-1): KAGVTQTPRYLIKTRGQQVTLSCSPISGHRSVSWYQQTPGQGLQFLFEYFSETQRNKGNFPGRFSGRQFSNSRSEMNVSTLELGDSALYLCASSSAGAQGYEQFFGPGTRLTVL.

The V and J genes are TRBV13 and TRBJ2-6; D unresolved. The germline CDR1 and CDR2 sequences are PRHDT and FYEKMQ (reference sequence). Trimming left V 6 bases short and J 2 bases short, with 11 bases between. This CDR3 has 15 amino acids. DNA of the CDR3: TGTGCCAGCAGTCCCACGAGGACTGGGGCCAACGTCCTGACTTTC. Translated: CASSPTRTGANVLTF. The variable domain in full, completed from reference TRBV13 and TRBJ2-6, reads AAGVIQSPRHLIKEKRETATLKCYPIPRHDTVYWYQQGPGQDPQFLISFYEKMQSDKGSIPDRFSAQQFSDYHSELNMSSLELGDSALYFCASSPTRTGANVLTFGAGSRLTVL.